These T cell receptor beta chains were read from a single sample in a study of blood T cell repertoires in COVID-19. Clones were sequenced by immunoSEQ multiplex PCR, and TCRdb holds only the in-frame ones, with some missing. Among some 20,000 clones listed, 88% were seen once. Material for sequencing was peripheral blood. The receptors come from a human donor in a cohort sampled during active COVID-19. CDR3s include the opening cysteine and the closing phenylalanine or tryptophan. Fields, in order: V gene, D gene, clone size, J gene, CDR3 protein, CDR3 DNA. A D gene is named only where the DNA matches it firmly. Rows give clone size only sometimes, using once, few, many, or a class for an expanded clone.

TRBV4-1,.,.,TRBJ1-4,CASSQALRVFEKLFF,TGCGCCAGCAGCCAAGCACTGAGGGTTTTTGAAAAACTGTTTTTT
TRBV4-1,.,.,TRBJ1-2,CASRRQGSNYGYTF,TGCGCCAGCAGACGTCAGGGATCTAACTATGGCTACACCTTC
TRBV20-1,.,.,TRBJ1-2,CSASTGGVGYGYTF,TGCAGTGCTAGTACGGGGGGCGTCGGCTATGGCTACACCTTC
TRBV7-8,.,.,TRBJ2-4,CASSDGGSRVNIQYF,TGTGCCAGCAGCGACGGAGGGAGCAGAGTGAACATTCAGTACTTC
TRBV5-1,.,few,TRBJ1-6,CASSQYTAANSPLHF,TGCGCCAGCAGCCAATACACCGCGGCGAATTCACCCCTCCACTTT
TRBV3-1/TRBV3-2,.,.,TRBJ1-4,CASTSNLGGEDEKLFF,TGTGCCAGCACTTCAAACCTGGGGGGAGAGGATGAAAAACTGTTTTTT
TRBV2,TRBD2,.,TRBJ2-3,CASSIAGGRDTQYF,TGTGCCAGCAGTATAGCGGGGGGCCGGGATACGCAGTATTTT
TRBV5-1,TRBD1,.,TRBJ1-2,CASSLAPGQGSYTF,TGCGCCAGCAGCTTGGCCCCGGGACAGGGCAGCTACACCTTC
TRBV12-3/TRBV12-4,.,.,TRBJ1-4,CASSEVGVEKLFF,TGTGCCAGCAGTGAGGTCGGTGTTGAAAAACTGTTTTTT
TRBV5-6,TRBD2,.,TRBJ2-5,CASSGPTAGQETQYF,TGTGCCAGCAGCGGGCCGACAGCGGGGCAAGAGACCCAGTACTTC
TRBV3-1/TRBV3-2,TRBD2,.,TRBJ2-1,CASSPTPSGIRYNEQFF,TGTGCCAGCAGCCCGACCCCAAGCGGGATTCGGTACAATGAGCAGTTCTTC
TRBV15,.,.,TRBJ1-1,CATSRDRGLNTEAFF,TGTGCCACCAGCAGAGATAGGGGATTGAACACTGAAGCTTTCTTT
TRBV4-1,TRBD2,.,TRBJ2-7,CASSIGAGGVDEQYF,TGCGCCAGCAGCATAGGGGCGGGGGGCGTGGACGAGCAGTACTTC
TRBV4-1,.,.,TRBJ2-5,CASSQDPREETQYF,TGCGCCAGCAGCCAAGATCCGAGGGAAGAGACCCAGTACTTC
TRBV7-8,TRBD1,.,TRBJ1-5,CASSLRGQHNQPQHF,TGTGCCAGCAGCTTGCGGGGACAGCACAATCAGCCCCAGCATTTT
TRBV4-2,TRBD2,.,TRBJ2-2,CASSQGLAGGTGELFF,TGTGCCAGCAGCCAAGGACTAGCGGGGGGAACCGGGGAGCTGTTTTTT
TRBV3-1/TRBV3-2,TRBD1,.,TRBJ1-1,CASSQVTGANTEAFF,TGTGCCAGCAGCCAAGTAACAGGGGCGAACACTGAAGCTTTCTTT
TRBV3-1/TRBV3-2,.,.,TRBJ1-5,CASSQEKGIQPQHF,TGTGCCAGCAGCCAAGAAAAGGGGATTCAGCCCCAGCATTTT
TRBV6-5,TRBD2,once,TRBJ2-1,CASSPRGLANNEQFF,TGTGCCAGCAGTCCCAGGGGACTAGCCAACAATGAGCAGTTCTTC
TRBV6-1,TRBD1,.,TRBJ1-5,CASSETGGWGNQPQHF,TGTGCCAGCAGTGAAACAGGGGGTTGGGGCAATCAGCCCCAGCATTTT
TRBV5-5,.,once,TRBJ1-2,CASRAAWGYYGYTF,TGTGCCAGCAGAGCCGCCTGGGGCTACTATGGCTACACCTTC
TRBV10-3,TRBD2,once,TRBJ2-1,CAIMKASGGGNEQFF,TGTGCCATCATGAAAGCTAGCGGGGGAGGCAATGAGCAGTTCTTC
TRBV12-5,.,.,TRBJ1-1,CASGGRVWTEAFF,TGTGCTAGTGGGGGCAGAGTATGGACTGAAGCTTTCTTT
TRBV6-5,.,once,TRBJ1-1,CASSYGQKNTEAFF,TGTGCCAGCAGCTACGGACAGAAGAACACTGAAGCTTTCTTT
TRBV19,.,once,TRBJ2-3,CASSITRTVSTDTQYF,TGTGCCAGTAGTATAACTAGGACGGTAAGCACAGATACGCAGTATTTT
TRBV5-1,.,.,TRBJ1-4,CASSVNPTEKLFF,TGCGCCAGCAGTGTGAATCCTACCGAAAAACTGTTTTTT
TRBV19,.,.,TRBJ1-2,CASSKRLYGYTF,TGTGCCAGTAGCAAAAGACTCTATGGCTACACCTTC
TRBV5-5,.,.,TRBJ2-1,CASSLVAWEQFF,TGTGCCAGCAGCTTGGTGGCTTGGGAGCAGTTCTTC
TRBV11-3,TRBD1,.,TRBJ2-3,CASSRPGQGLNTQYF,TGTGCCAGCAGCCGACCGGGACAGGGGTTGAATACGCAGTATTTT
TRBV7-9,TRBD1,.,TRBJ1-1,CASSFLGQANPEAFF,TGTGCCAGCAGCTTTCTAGGACAGGCCAACCCAGAAGCTTTCTTT
TRBV5-1,.,.,TRBJ2-5,CASSTDWETQYF,TGCGCCAGCAGTACGGACTGGGAGACCCAGTACTTC
TRBV5-8,TRBD1,.,TRBJ1-4,CASSPAGQTIFATNEKLFF,TGTGCCAGCAGCCCCGCGGGACAGACGATATTTGCAACTAATGAAAAACTGTTTTTT
TRBV30,.,once,TRBJ1-5,CAWSVKGASGNQPQHF,TGTGCCTGGAGTGTAAAAGGGGCGTCGGGCAATCAGCCCCAGCATTTT
TRBV19,.,.,TRBJ1-1,CASRRDLGTEAFF,TGTGCCAGTAGGAGGGACTTGGGCACTGAAGCTTTCTTT
TRBV5-1,.,.,TRBJ2-2,CASRFVGIRDKNTGELFF,TGCGCCAGCAGGTTCGTGGGGATTCGGGACAAAAACACCGGGGAGCTGTTTTTT
TRBV11-2,TRBD2,.,TRBJ2-1,CASSLEAGSYNEQFF,TGTGCCAGCAGCTTAGAAGCGGGGTCCTACAATGAGCAGTTCTTC
TRBV4-1,.,.,TRBJ1-2,CASSQDAGYGYTF,TGCGCCAGCAGCCAAGACGCGGGCTATGGCTACACCTTC
TRBV25-1,TRBD2,.,TRBJ2-3,CGTSGNTDTQYF,TGTGGGACTAGCGGTAACACAGATACGCAGTATTTT
TRBV30,.,.,TRBJ2-5,CAWTRLRGQETQYF,TGTGCCTGGACTAGACTCCGGGGTCAAGAGACCCAGTACTTC
TRBV30,.,.,TRBJ2-7,CAWRTGTLSYEQYF,TGTGCCTGGAGAACCGGGACACTCTCCTACGAGCAGTACTTC
TRBV5-1,.,.,TRBJ1-1,CASSRYTGYYTEAFF,TGCGCCAGCAGCCGATATACAGGGTATTACACTGAAGCTTTCTTT
TRBV13,.,.,TRBJ1-3,CASSSTSGNTIYF,TGTGCCAGCAGCTCCACATCTGGAAACACCATATATTTT
TRBV12-3/TRBV12-4,.,.,TRBJ1-1,CASTQGVNTEAFF,TGTGCCAGCACTCAAGGGGTGAACACTGAAGCTTTCTTT
TRBV25-1,.,.,TRBJ2-3,CASGHLGPSTDTQYF,TGTGCCAGCGGGCATTTGGGGCCTAGCACAGATACGCAGTATTTT
TRBV5-5,.,.,TRBJ2-5,CASSLASGGVETQYF,TGTGCCAGCAGCTTGGCATCCGGCGGGGTAGAGACCCAGTACTTC
TRBV25-1,.,.,TRBJ1-4,CASSSKTNNEKLFF,TGTGCCAGCAGTAGCAAAACGAATAATGAAAAACTGTTTTTT
TRBV5-1,.,few,TRBJ2-7,CASSPKYGDYEQYF,TGCGCCAGCAGCCCCAAGTATGGAGACTACGAGCAGTACTTC
TRBV7-2,.,.,TRBJ2-6,CASSSRLRTSGANVLTF,TGTGCCAGCAGCTCCCGTCTGCGGACATCTGGGGCCAACGTCCTGACTTTC
TRBV12-5,.,.,TRBJ1-1,CASGLVRVTEVNTEAFF,TGTGCTAGTGGTTTGGTAAGAGTAACGGAGGTGAACACTGAAGCTTTCTTT
TRBV5-1,.,.,TRBJ1-4,CASSSDSVYEKLFF,TGCGCCAGCAGCTCGGACAGCGTGTATGAAAAACTGTTTTTT
TRBV7-9,.,.,TRBJ2-7,CASSLGLGTRGYEQYF,TGTGCCAGCAGCCTTGGTCTAGGGACCAGGGGCTACGAGCAGTACTTC
TRBV25-1,TRBD2,.,TRBJ2-4,CASSERGVAKNIQYF,TGTGCCAGCAGTGAACGGGGGGTAGCCAAAAACATTCAGTACTTC
TRBV9,.,.,TRBJ1-6,CASSVSGLDSPLHF,TGTGCCAGCAGCGTCTCAGGGCTAGATTCACCCCTCCACTTT
TRBV9,.,.,TRBJ2-7,CASSVRDRSSYEQYF,TGTGCCAGCAGCGTGCGGGACCGCTCCTCCTACGAGCAGTACTTC